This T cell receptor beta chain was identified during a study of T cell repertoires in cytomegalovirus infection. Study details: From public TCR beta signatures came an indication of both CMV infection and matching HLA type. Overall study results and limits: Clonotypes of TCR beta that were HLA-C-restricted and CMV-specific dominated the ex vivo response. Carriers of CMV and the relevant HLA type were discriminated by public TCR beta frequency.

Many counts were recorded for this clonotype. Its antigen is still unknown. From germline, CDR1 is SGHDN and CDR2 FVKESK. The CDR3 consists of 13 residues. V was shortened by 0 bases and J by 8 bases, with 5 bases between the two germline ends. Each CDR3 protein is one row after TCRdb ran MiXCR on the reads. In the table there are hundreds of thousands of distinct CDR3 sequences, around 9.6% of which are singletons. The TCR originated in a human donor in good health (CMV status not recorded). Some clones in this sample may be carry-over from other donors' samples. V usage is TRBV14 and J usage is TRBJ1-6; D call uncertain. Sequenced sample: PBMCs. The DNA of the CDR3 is TGTGCCAGCAGCCAAGATCTATATTCACCCCTCCACTTT. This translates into CASSQDLYSPLHF.